These 20 T cell receptor beta chains were sequenced from one sample in a study of blood T cell repertoires in COVID-19. Assay used: immunoSEQ multiplex PCR; TCRdb lists only in-frame clones, some missing. The sample yields tens of thousands of clones, over 60% seen once. Sequenced material: peripheral blood. These TCRs come from a man between 70 and 80 years old with COVID-19, enrolled during active disease.

This clone was seen only a few times. The rearrangement joins TRBV9 to TRBJ1-5; TRBD1 might be the D (6 bases). Germline V gene lookup returns CDR1 SGDLS and CDR2 YYNGEE. V was pared by 0 bases and J by 4 bases, with 11 bases between. CDR3 length equals 15 residues. The CDR3 sequence is CASSVDTGWNQPQHF. Here the CDR3 DNA reads TGTGCCAGCAGCGTAGACACAGGGTGGAATCAGCCCCAGCATTTT.

This clone occurred a few times. The rearrangement links TRBV2 to TRBJ2-2, with 12 bases identical to TRBD2. The CDR3 sequence is 12 residues long. J was trimmed by 17 bases and V by 6 bases; bases with no gene match: 7. Germline V gene lookup returns CDR1 SNHLY and CDR2 FYNNEI. CDR3 sequence reads: CASSPLAGGGFF. CDR3 nucleotides: TGTGCCAGCAGCCCACTAGCGGGAGGAGGATTTTTT.

This clone has only a few counts. This chain links TRBV6-2 or TRBV6-3 with TRBJ2-2, with D possibly TRBD1 on 5 matching bases. The length of the CDR3 is 17 residues. Germline V CDR1 and CDR2: MNHEY, SVGEGT. V was pared by 0 bases and J by 5 bases, with 16 bases between. The CDR3: CASSYSKPGWGTGELFF. CDR3 nucleotide sequence: TGTGCCAGCAGTTACTCGAAACCAGGGTGGGGAACCGGGGAGCTGTTTTTT.

This clone was recorded once. V usage is TRBV28 and J usage is TRBJ2-6; perhaps TRBD1 as D (5 bases). Per the germline V gene, CDR1 is MDHEN and CDR2 is SYDVKM. The V end was cut by 6 bases, the J end by 2 bases, with 14 bases between. This CDR3 is 16 amino acids long. CDR3 DNA sequence: TGTGCCAGCAGGGGGTTGACAGCAGCTGGGGCCAACGTCCTGACTTTC. It is translated as CASRGLTAAGANVLTF.

V usage is TRBV7-2 and J usage is TRBJ1-3; D unclear. CDR3 length: 14 residues. Germline V CDR1 and CDR2: SGHTA, FQGNSA. Trimming stripped 6 bases from V and 2 bases from J, with 11 bases between. DNA of the CDR3: TGTGCCAGCAGTCTAACCGGGACTGGAAACACCATATATTTT. The encoded protein is CASSLTGTGNTIYF. The whole variable domain, remainder taken from reference TRBV7-2 and TRBJ1-3, is GAGVSQSPSNKVTEKGKDVELRCDPISGHTALYWYRQSLGQGLEFLIYFQGNSAPDKSGLPSDRFSAERTGGSVSTLTIQRTQQEDSAVYLCASSLTGTGNTIYFGEGSWLTVV.

The CDR3 reads CASSLWAEYNEQFF. The CDR3 DNA sequence: TGTGCCAGCAGTTTATGGGCAGAATACAATGAGCAGTTCTTC. The V and J genes are TRBV28 and TRBJ2-1; D unclear. Deletions cut 0 bases from V and 4 bases from J, with 7 bases between. Germline V gives CDR1 MDHEN, CDR2 SYDVKM. This CDR3 has 14 residues.

The V call is TRBV6-5, the J call TRBJ1-2, with 7 bases lining up with TRBD1. V lost 10 bases and J lost 4; bases outside the gene matches: 6. This CDR3 region has 12 residues. CDR1 MNHEY and CDR2 SVGAGI come from the germline V gene. The chain's CDR3 is CATIQGSYGYTF. CDR3 nucleotide sequence: TGTGCCACCATACAGGGGAGCTATGGCTACACCTTC.

The rearrangement uses TRBV5-1 and TRBJ2-3, with D possibly being TRBD2 (6 bases). The germline V and J ends were trimmed by 3 bases and 1 base, with 15 bases remaining between them. This CDR3 is built from 16 residues. CDR1 is SGHRS and CDR2 is YFSETQ in the germline V gene. The CDR3 spells CASSWGNGEGTDTQYF. The CDR3 DNA is TGCGCCAGCAGCTGGGGGAACGGGGAGGGCACAGATACGCAGTATTTT.

This chain links TRBV7-2 with TRBJ2-7; 10 bases fit TRBD2. There are 16 residues in the CDR3. Germline V gene lookup returns CDR1 SGHTA and CDR2 FQGNSA. V dropped 1 base and J dropped 0; count of bases not matched to a gene: 3. The CDR3 loop reads CASSLGRLAGSYEQYF. The CDR3 nucleotides read TGTGCCAGCAGCTTAGGAAGACTAGCGGGCTCCTACGAGCAGTACTTC. Based on the CDR3 plus reference TRBV7-2 and TRBJ2-7, the full variable domain is GAGVSQSPSNKVTEKGKDVELRCDPISGHTALYWYRQSLGQGLEFLIYFQGNSAPDKSGLPSDRFSAERTGGSVSTLTIQRTQQEDSAVYLCASSLGRLAGSYEQYFGPGTRLTVT.

The chain joins TRBV10-3 to TRBJ2-7; D is uncertain. Trimming shortened V by 4 bases and J by 4 bases, and 11 bases separated the two germline ends. This CDR3 has 13 residues. Germline loops: CDR1 ENHRY, CDR2 SYGVKD. The CDR3: CAISGTETYEQYF. Written as DNA, the CDR3 is TGTGCCATCAGTGGAACTGAGACTTACGAGCAGTACTTC.

The genes are TRBV7-9 and TRBJ2-5, with D possibly TRBD1 on 6 matching bases. This CDR3 has 16 amino acids. The germline gives CDR1 SEHNR, CDR2 FQNEAQ (reference sequence). V lost 4 bases and J 4 bases, leaving 19 bases between the germline ends. CDR3 in amino acids: CASSSAGTTRGETQYF. The CDR3, as DNA: TGTGCCAGCAGCTCCGCCGGGACAACCAGGGGAGAGACCCAGTACTTC.

The rearrangement links TRBV2 to TRBJ1-5, with D unclear. V shed 7 bases and J shed 0 bases, with 7 bases lying between them. The CDR3 spans 13 residues. The germline V gene encodes CDR1 SNHLY and CDR2 FYNNEI. CDR3 in DNA: TGTGCCAGCAAAGGAGATAGCAATCAGCCCCAGCATTTT. Its translation is CASKGDSNQPQHF.

The V gene is TRBV4-2, the J gene TRBJ2-7; 9 nucleotides line up with TRBD1. Germline V gives CDR1 LGHNA, CDR2 YNFKEQ. V was pared by 4 bases and J by 5 bases, with 9 bases of the junction left unmatched. The CDR3 extends over 15 amino acids. The CDR3 spells CASSPLQDRGDEQYF. The CDR3 nucleotides are TGTGCCAGCAGCCCTCTCCAGGACAGGGGCGACGAGCAGTACTTC.

This chain connects TRBV11-3 to TRBJ1-6, with a weak D call TRBD1 (5 bases). Germline V CDR1 and CDR2: SGHNT, YENEEA. V was shortened by 5 bases and J by 4 bases, with 6 bases between the two germline ends. This CDR3 contains 13 residues. Here the CDR3 DNA reads TGTGCCAGCAGCACAGGTTATAATTCACCCCTCCACTTT. This codes for CASSTGYNSPLHF.

The chain links TRBV28 to TRBJ1-3; 7 positions agree with TRBD1. In germline, CDR1 is MDHEN, CDR2 SYDVKM. The CDR3 runs 14 residues. Germline trimming cut 6 bases from V and 2 bases from J; bases unmatched to any gene: 4. CDR3 bases: TGTGCCAGCAGCCGACAGGGAGCTGGAAACACCATATATTTT. The encoded protein is CASSRQGAGNTIYF.

The J gene is TRBJ2-3, the V gene TRBV19, with D unclear. V was shortened by 3 bases and J by 5 bases, with 15 bases between the two germline ends. CDR1 is LNHDA and CDR2 is SQIVND in the germline V gene (reference sequence). The CDR3 sequence is 15 residues long. The CDR3 nucleotides read TGTGCCAGTAGTATGGGTTCACCCACAGTAGATACGCAGTATTTT. Its translation is CASSMGSPTVDTQYF.

J is TRBJ1-5 and V is TRBV6-4, with TRBD1 matching over 7 bases. The germline gives CDR1 MRHNA, CDR2 SNTAGT. CDR3 length: 15 residues. V shed 4 bases and J 4 bases; nucleotides not matched to a gene: 7. CDR3 loop: CASSVPGQKNQPQHF. CDR3 nucleotides: TGTGCCAGCAGTGTTCCGGGACAGAAAAATCAGCCCCAGCATTTT.

This clone has just a few counts. The rearrangement uses TRBV11-2 and TRBJ2-7; 8 bases are a match to TRBD2. This CDR3 comprises 14 residues. Germline V gene lookup returns CDR1 SGHAT and CDR2 FQNNGV. V trimming: 3 bases; J trimming: 6 bases; junction bases outside the gene matches: 7. CDR3 loop: CASSFRTGLVEQYF. CDR3 nucleotides: TGTGCCAGCAGCTTCCGAACGGGACTAGTCGAGCAGTACTTC.

This clone was picked up many times. V gene TRBV7-9 combines with J gene TRBJ2-2; no clear D gene. Trimming took off 8 bases at V and 5 bases at J, with 9 bases between the two ends. Germline loops: CDR1 SEHNR, CDR2 FQNEAQ (reference sequence). The CDR3 is 12 residues long. In DNA, the CDR3 is TGTGCCAGCTCTCACCAGACCGGGGAGCTGTTTTTT. This encodes CASSHQTGELFF. Together with reference TRBV7-9 and TRBJ2-2, the CDR3 gives the full variable domain: DTGVSQNPRHKITKRGQNVTFRCDPISEHNRLYWYRQTLGQGPEFLTYFQNEAQLEKSRLLSDRFSAERPKGSFSTLEIQRTEQGDSAMYLCASSHQTGELFFGEGSRLTVL.

V usage is TRBV7-8 and J usage is TRBJ2-7, with D maybe TRBD2 (6 bases). Germline assignment: CDR1 SGHVS and CDR2 FQNEAQ. This CDR3 has 17 amino acids. V shed 1 base and J shed 4 bases, with 20 bases lying between them. The CDR3 DNA sequence: TGTGCCAGCAGCTTAGGGTTGTCCGGGGGATTAAGATACGAGCAGTACTTC. This gives the protein CASSLGLSGGLRYEQYF.